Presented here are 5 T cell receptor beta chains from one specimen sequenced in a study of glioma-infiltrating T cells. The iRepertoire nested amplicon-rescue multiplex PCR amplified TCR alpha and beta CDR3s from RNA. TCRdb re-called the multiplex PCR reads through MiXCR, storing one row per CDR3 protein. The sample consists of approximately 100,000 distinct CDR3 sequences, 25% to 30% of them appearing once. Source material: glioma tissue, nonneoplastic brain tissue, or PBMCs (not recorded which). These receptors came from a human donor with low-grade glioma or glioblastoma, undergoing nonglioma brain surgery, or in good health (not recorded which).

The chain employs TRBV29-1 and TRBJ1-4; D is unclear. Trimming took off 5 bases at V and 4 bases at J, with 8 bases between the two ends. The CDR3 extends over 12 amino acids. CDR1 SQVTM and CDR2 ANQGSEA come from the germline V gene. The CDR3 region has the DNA TGCAGCGTTTCGACTCGTAATGAAAAACTGTTTTTT. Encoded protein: CSVSTRNEKLFF.

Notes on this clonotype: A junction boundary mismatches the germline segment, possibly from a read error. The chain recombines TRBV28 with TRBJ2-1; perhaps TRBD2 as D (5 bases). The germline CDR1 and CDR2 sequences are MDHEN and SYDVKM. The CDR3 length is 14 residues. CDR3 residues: CASSSRLPSNEQSF. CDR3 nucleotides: TGTGCCAGCAGTTCACGACTACCCTCCAATGAGCAGTCCTTC.

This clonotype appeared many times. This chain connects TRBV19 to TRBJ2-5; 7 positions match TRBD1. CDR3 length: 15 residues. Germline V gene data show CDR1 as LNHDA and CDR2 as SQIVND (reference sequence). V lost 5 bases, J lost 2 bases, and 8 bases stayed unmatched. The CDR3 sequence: CASSPEGTVQETQYF. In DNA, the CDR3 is TGTGCCAGTAGTCCTGAAGGGACAGTTCAAGAGACCCAGTACTTC.

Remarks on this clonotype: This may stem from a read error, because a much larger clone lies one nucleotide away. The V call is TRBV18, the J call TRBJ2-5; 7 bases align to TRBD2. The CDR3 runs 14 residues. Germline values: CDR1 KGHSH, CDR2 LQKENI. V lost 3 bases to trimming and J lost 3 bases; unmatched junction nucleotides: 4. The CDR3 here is CASSPGLSEETQYF. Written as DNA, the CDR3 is TGTGCCAGCTCACCGGGACTATCGGAAGAGACCCAGTACTTC.

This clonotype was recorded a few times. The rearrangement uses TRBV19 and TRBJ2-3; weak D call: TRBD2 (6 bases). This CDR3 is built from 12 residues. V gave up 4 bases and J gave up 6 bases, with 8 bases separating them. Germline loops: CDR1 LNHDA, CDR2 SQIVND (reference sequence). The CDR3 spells CASSRDSDTQYF. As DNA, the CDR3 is TGTGCCAGTAGTAGGGACTCCGATACGCAGTATTTT.